The clone carrying this TCR beta chain was recorded only once. TCRdb reprocessed the 5' RACE reads via MiXCR and lists one record per CDR3 protein. The profile covers fewer than 8,000 distinct CDR3 sequences, with around 21% appearing a single time and about 17% taken by the ten largest. The time point: sample taken at primary tumor resection. Unsorted whole RNA samples from tumor, nontumor lung or frozen PBMC were sequenced. The 65 or so donors had untreated early-stage non-small cell lung cancer. This record comes from a study of spatial heterogeneity in lung cancer. Overall study context: On average, each unique TCR and UMI combination appeared more than ten times in raw reads.

The CDR3 covers 15 residues. With 4 bases clipped from V and 4 bases from J, the junction kept 9 bases outside the gene matches. Looked up from germline, CDR1 is SGHAT and CDR2 is FQNNGV. Sequencing used PBMCs, obtained at surgery. This TCR came from a female donor with early-stage non-small cell lung cancer. The chain couples TRBV11-2 to TRBJ2-5, with 7 bases lining up with TRBD1. The CDR3 loop reads CASSSDRGGTETQYF. The CDR3 DNA follows: TGTGCCAGCAGCTCAGACAGAGGGGGCACAGAGACCCAGTACTTC.